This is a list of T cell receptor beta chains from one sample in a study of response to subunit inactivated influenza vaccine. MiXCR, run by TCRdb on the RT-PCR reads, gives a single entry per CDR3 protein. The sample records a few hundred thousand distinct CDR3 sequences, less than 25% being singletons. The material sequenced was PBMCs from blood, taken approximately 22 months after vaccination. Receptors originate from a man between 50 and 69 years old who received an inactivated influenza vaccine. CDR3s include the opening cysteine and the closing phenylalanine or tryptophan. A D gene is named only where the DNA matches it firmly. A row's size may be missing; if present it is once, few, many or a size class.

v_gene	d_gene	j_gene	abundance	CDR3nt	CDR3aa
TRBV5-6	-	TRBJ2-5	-	TGTGCCAGCAGGCACCGCAGTCGGTCCCAAGAGACCCAGTACTTC	CASRHRSRSQETQYF
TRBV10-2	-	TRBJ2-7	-	TGCGCCAGCAGTGACCGACTTGGCTACGAGCAGTACTTC	CASSDRLGYEQYF
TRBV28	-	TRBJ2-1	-	TGTGCCAGCAGTTATCAGGGGTTTGTCTATGAGCAGTTCTTC	CASSYQGFVYEQFF
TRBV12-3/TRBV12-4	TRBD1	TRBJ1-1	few	TGTGCCAGCAGTTTTGGTAACAGGGGAGAAGCTTTCTTT	CASSFGNRGEAFF
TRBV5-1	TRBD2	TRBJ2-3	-	TGCGCCAGCAGCCCACTCCGGACTAGCGCAGACACAGATACGCAGTATTTT	CASSPLRTSADTDTQYF
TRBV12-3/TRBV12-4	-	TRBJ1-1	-	TGTGCCAGCAGTGCCAGTTCGTTAAGAGCTTTCTTT	CASSASSLRAFF
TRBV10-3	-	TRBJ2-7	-	TGTGCCATCAGTCTCTTCGAGAGCTCCTACGAGCAGTACTTC	CAISLFESSYEQYF
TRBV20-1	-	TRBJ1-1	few	TGCAGTGCTAGAGATGCTACGACGAACACTGAAGCTTTCTTT	CSARDATTNTEAFF
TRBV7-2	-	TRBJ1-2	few	TGTGCCAGCAGCTTAGCGCTCGGGGCGCGAGGCTACACCTTC	CASSLALGARGYTF
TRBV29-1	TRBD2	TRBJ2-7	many	TGCAGCGTTGTATTAGCGGGAGGAGAGCAGTACTTC	CSVVLAGGEQYF
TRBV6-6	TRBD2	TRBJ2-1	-	TGTGCCAGCAGTGACGGGACTAGCGGGGGATCAAGGCAGTTCTTC	CASSDGTSGGSRQFF
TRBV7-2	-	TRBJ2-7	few	TGTGCCAGCAGCTTAGGGGACCAGCAGTACTTC	CASSLGDQQYF
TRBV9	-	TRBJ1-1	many	TGTGCCAGCAGCCAAGGAGGGATCGGTGTTACTGAAGCTTTCTTT	CASSQGGIGVTEAFF
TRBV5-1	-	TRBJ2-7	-	TGCGCCAGCAGCACTACCACGGGAGTAAAGTACTTC	CASSTTTGVKYF
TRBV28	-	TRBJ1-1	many	TGTGCCAGCAGTTTATATCCCAACACTGAAGCTTTCTTT	CASSLYPNTEAFF
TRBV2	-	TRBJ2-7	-	TGTGCCAGCAGTGTTAGTGGGTACGAGCAGTACTTC	CASSVSGYEQYF
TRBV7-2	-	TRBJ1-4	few	TGTGCCAGCAGCTCTACAGGTTTGGGCGAAAAACTGTTTTTT	CASSSTGLGEKLFF
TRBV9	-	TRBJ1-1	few	TGTGCCAGCAGCGTAGCTGACAGGACCACTGAAGCTTTCTTT	CASSVADRTTEAFF
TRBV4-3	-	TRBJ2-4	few	TGCGCCAGCAGCCAAGAGGAGTGGTCAAACATTCAGTACTTC	CASSQEEWSNIQYF
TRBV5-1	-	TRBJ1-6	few	TGCGCCAGCAGCCTGGAAAGAGGTTTCAATTCACCCCTCCACTTT	CASSLERGFNSPLHF
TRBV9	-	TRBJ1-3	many	TGTGCCAGCAGCGTAGTACCGACTCAAGGAAACACCATATATTTT	CASSVVPTQGNTIYF
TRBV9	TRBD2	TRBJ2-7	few	TGTGCCAGCAGCGTACTCAGCGGGGGGTTTGGCGAGCAGTACTTC	CASSVLSGGFGEQYF
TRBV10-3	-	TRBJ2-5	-	TGTGCCATCAGGGCAGGGGAATTAGGAGAGACCCAGTACTTC	CAIRAGELGETQYF
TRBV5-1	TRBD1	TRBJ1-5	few	TGCGCCAGCAGCTTGGGTACAGGGGGTTCTCAGCCCCAGCATTTT	CASSLGTGGSQPQHF
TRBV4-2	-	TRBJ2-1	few	TGTGCCAGCAGCCCTTCCCAACAGGACTATGAGCAGTTCTTC	CASSPSQQDYEQFF
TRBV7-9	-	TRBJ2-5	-	TGTGCCAGCAGCGTTTATAGCGGCCAAGAGACCCAGTACTTC	CASSVYSGQETQYF
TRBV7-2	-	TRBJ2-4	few	TGTGCCAGCAGTGGCTCGATAGCCAAAAACATTCAGTACTTC	CASSGSIAKNIQYF
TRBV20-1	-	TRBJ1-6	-	TGCAGTGCTAGAGCTAAGAACAGGGCCTATAATTCACCCCTCCACTTT	CSARAKNRAYNSPLHF
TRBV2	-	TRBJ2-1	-	TGTGCCAGCAACCGGGCCGAGAACTCCTACAATGAGCAGTTCTTC	CASNRAENSYNEQFF
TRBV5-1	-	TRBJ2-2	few	TGCGCCAGCAGCCCCAGGGGTGCCGGGGAGCTGTTTTTT	CASSPRGAGELFF
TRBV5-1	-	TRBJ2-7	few	TGCGCCAGCAGCCCGGACCAATACGAGCAGTACTTC	CASSPDQYEQYF
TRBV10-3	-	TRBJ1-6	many	TGTGCCATCAGTGGCAGTTCTGGCTCACCCCTCCACTTT	CAISGSSGSPLHF
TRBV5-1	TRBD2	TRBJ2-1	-	TGCGCCAGCATGGGACTAGCGGAGAAGGATGAGCAGTTCTTC	CASMGLAEKDEQFF
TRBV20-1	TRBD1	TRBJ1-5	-	TGCAGTGCTAGAGAGACAGGGAAGTCCAATCAGCCCCAGCATTTT	CSARETGKSNQPQHF
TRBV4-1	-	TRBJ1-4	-	TGCGCCAGCAGCCAGAGGGGCGGTAATGAAAAACTGTTTTTT	CASSQRGGNEKLFF
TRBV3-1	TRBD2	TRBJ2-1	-	TGTGCCAGCAGCCAAATAGCGGGGGGGCGGAGTGAGCAGTTCTTC	CASSQIAGGRSEQFF
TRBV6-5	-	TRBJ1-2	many	TGTGCCAGCAGTTACTCCTGGATTCGTCGGCGGAGGGGCAACTATGGCTACACCTTC	CASSYSWIRRRRGNYGYTF
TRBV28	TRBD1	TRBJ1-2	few	TGTGCCAGCAGTTTCCCCATCGGACAGGGGGAAGCTAACTATGGCTACACCTTC	CASSFPIGQGEANYGYTF
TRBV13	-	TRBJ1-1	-	TGTGCCAGCAGCGCTACCCGCGCTGTGAACACTGAAGCTTTCTTT	CASSATRAVNTEAFF
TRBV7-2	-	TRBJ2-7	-	TGTGCCAGCAGCTTTTCTCCGACGGCACCCTACGAGCAGTACTTC	CASSFSPTAPYEQYF
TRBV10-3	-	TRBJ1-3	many	TGTGCCATCAGTGAGTCGAGCCGGACAATCTCTGGAAACACCATATATTTT	CAISESSRTISGNTIYF
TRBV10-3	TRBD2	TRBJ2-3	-	TGTGCCATAACTAGCGCGAGCACAGATACGCAGTATTTT	CAITSASTDTQYF
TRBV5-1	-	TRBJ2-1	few	TGCGCCAGCTCAATAAGTGGAGTATCCTACAATGAGCAGTTCTTC	CASSISGVSYNEQFF
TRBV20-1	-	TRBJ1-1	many	TGCAGTGCTAGGGAGCCGACAGGCCTAGAAGCTTTCTTT	CSAREPTGLEAFF
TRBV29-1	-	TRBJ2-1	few	TGCAGCGGGGACTCGACTTACAATGAGCAGTTCTTC	CSGDSTYNEQFF
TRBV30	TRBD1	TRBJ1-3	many	TGTGCCTGGAGAAGGGACAGGAGCTCTGGAAACACCATATATTTT	CAWRRDRSSGNTIYF
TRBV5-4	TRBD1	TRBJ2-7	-	TGTGCCAGCAGCACGGGACAGGGATACTACGAGCAGTACTTC	CASSTGQGYYEQYF
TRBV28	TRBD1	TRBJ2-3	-	TGTGCCAGCAGTTCAGGGGGCCTTCTCACAAGCACAGATACGCAGTATTTT	CASSSGGLLTSTDTQYF
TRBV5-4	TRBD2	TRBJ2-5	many	TGTGCCAGCAGCTTAGATAGCGGGGGGGCCGAGACCCAGTACTTC	CASSLDSGGAETQYF